This T cell receptor (beta chain) was found in a study of beta chain features in type 1 diabetes (dated by TCRdb to the late 2010s). For context, the study as a whole: No differences in mean age, gender distribution, total cell number or subset yield were found between patients and healthy donors. In the study, recently diagnosed type 1 diabetes patients and matched healthy donors were compared on the TCRB repertoires of their sorted circulating CD4+ T cell subsets. A total of roughly 100 million sorted cells were examined across all samples, and the number of cells per subset was strongly correlated with RNA yield. Regulatory and stem cell-like memory subsets were isolated from only 8 patients and about eight healthy donors, whereas naive and central memory subsets came from all 30 or so donors. General conclusions and limits of the study: Shorter templates might be favored by PCR, yet because patient and control samples were amplified and corrected together, any such skew would affect both groups equally. Because cDNA was sequenced instead of genomic DNA, activated cells with high expression could be over-represented, although the groups did not differ in activation or CD3 levels. Only small numbers of individuals were included in the HLA sub-analyses, which left unresolved whether HLA type had any influence on TCRB rearrangement. Fewer insertions and more nucleotide deletions at VDJ recombination sites were observed in patients with type 1 diabetes, implying thymic rearrangement abnormalities. Naive, central memory and regulatory TCRB repertoires appeared to be more alike among patients than among healthy donors. In all four CD4+ subsets, TCRB CDR3 length was moderately but significantly shorter in type 1 diabetes patients.

A single peripheral blood draw of around 100 mL on average was collected from each donor into heparinised tubes. Using a panel that included CD45RO, CCR7, CD25, CD127, CD95 and CD27, naive, central memory, regulatory and stem cell-like memory CD4+ T cells were sorted on a BD FACSAria II. A purity above 95% was achieved for all sorted populations. PBMCs were isolated right away by Lymphoprep density gradient centrifugation and were stained directly, without culture. So that batch effects would be minimized, each experiment stained and sorted samples in pairs, pairing one healthy donor with one patient. Note on this clone: What antigen it recognizes has not been identified. With a much larger clone just one base away, this may be a read error.

The High Capacity cDNA Reverse Transcription Kit was used to reverse transcribe all of the isolated RNA, meaning that expressed TCRB transcripts were what got sequenced. Naive, central memory and regulatory T cell samples underwent deep immunoSEQ sequencing, averaging around 3.7 million total reads per sample. Sorted cells were lysed in RLT buffer, and RNA was extracted using DNase-treated RNeasy Micro or Mini kits according to cell number. To prevent cross-contamination, each cell subset was processed individually, whereas patient and healthy donor samples were processed jointly. Using the immunoSEQ multiplex PCR, TCRB sequences were amplified from cDNA into 87-bp fragments spanning the CDR3 region. Sequencing of the amplicons was performed on the Illumina HiSeq platform. Under the source paper's analysis protocol: Synthetic template baselines were used to correct PCR bias computationally, reads within Hamming distance 2 were collapsed together, and singletons that could not be merged were discarded. By aligning reads against IMGT, V, D and J genes, CDR3 length, and insertions or deletions at six rearrangement sites were assigned. Within each subset, clonotype counts were normalized to sorted cell number, and only after that were true diversity and Gini coefficients computed with the tcR R package. Repertoire sharing was quantified using the overlap coefficient calculated on TCRB nucleotide sequences. In its TCRdb copy, this immuneACCESS table keeps in-frame sequences only and misses some clones. Where compared with another copy, unresolved V genes explain less than half of these, and the others have no known cause. From that table come the V and J calls and clone size; the DNA was used to work out D and trimming. This sample is represented by more than 300,000 clones; around 9.3% of them were singletons. The ten largest account for roughly 1% of the sample.

This receptor was taken from a young man with type 1 diabetes. The specimen was central memory CD4+ T cells from blood.

The sequence in DNA is TGCGCCAACAGCCAAGATAGTACTGCCTGGGTTGGATCACCCCTCCACTTT. Translated, this is CANSQDSTAWVGSPLHF. The chain employs TRBV4-3 and TRBJ1-6; too little of a D gene remains to name it. Based on the germline V gene, the CDR1 and CDR2 sequences are LGHNA and YSLEER. From cysteine to phenylalanine, the CDR3 is 17 amino acids long. Only the CDR3 DNA is retained, 51 bases long and in frame from the first base.